Below are 18 T cell receptor beta chains sequenced from a single sample in a study of T cell responses to AZD1222 COVID-19 vaccine. Repertoires were generated with immunoSEQ multiplex PCR, while TCRdb's copy carries only in-frame clones and drops some. The sample contains fewer than 120,000 clones, 94% of which appear only once. The sample was peripheral blood, taken 28 days after the second AZD1222 dose. These TCRs come from an adult who received the AZD1222 COVID-19 vaccine.

The J gene is TRBJ1-4, the V gene TRBV27; D ambiguous. Germline V gene data show CDR1 as MNHEY and CDR2 as SMNVEV (reference sequence). Trimming stripped 3 bases from V and 6 bases from J, with 11 bases between. CDR3 length: 14 amino acids. This CDR3 is CASSFRQADEKLFF. In nucleotides, the CDR3 is TGTGCCAGCAGTTTCCGGCAGGCCGATGAAAAACTGTTTTTT.

The chain couples TRBV6-1 to TRBJ2-4; 10 bases are shared with TRBD1. Germline trimming cut 3 bases from V and 1 base from J; bases unmatched to any gene: 15. The CDR3 consists of 20 residues. Germline assignment: CDR1 MNHNS and CDR2 SASEGT. CDR3 region: CASSETPGTGALAAKNIQYF. CDR3 DNA sequence: TGTGCCAGCAGTGAGACCCCCGGGACAGGGGCCCTAGCTGCCAAAAACATTCAGTACTTC.

The J gene is TRBJ1-1, the V gene TRBV11-2, with D hard to call. Trimming removed 2 bases at V and 5 bases at J, with 9 bases between. CDR1 SGHAT and CDR2 FQNNGV come from the germline V gene. The CDR3 runs to 13 residues. CDR3 nucleotide sequence: TGTGCCAGCAGCTTAATGACTACTACTGAAGCTTTCTTT. Translated: CASSLMTTTEAFF.

This clone was picked up a small number of times. The chain carries TRBV19 and TRBJ1-2, with 7 bases identical to TRBD1. Per the germline V gene, CDR1 is LNHDA and CDR2 is SQIVND (reference sequence). The CDR3 spans 15 residues. J lost 8 bases, V lost 5 bases, and 14 bases had no gene match. In nucleotides, the CDR3 is TGTGCCAGTAGTCTGAAAGCAGGGGGACTCGGGGGCTACACCTTC. Protein: CASSLKAGGLGGYTF.

The CDR3 sequence is CATVPAQGGADTQYF. As DNA, the CDR3 is TGTGCCACCGTTCCCGCGCAGGGAGGTGCAGATACGCAGTATTTT. The chain is built from TRBV2 and TRBJ2-3, with D perhaps matching TRBD2 (6 bases). V shed 10 bases and J shed 4 bases, with 21 bases lying between them. The CDR3 totals 15 residues. The V gene's germline CDR1 is SNHLY and CDR2 FYNNEI.

The genes are TRBV15 and TRBJ1-2; D unresolved. V was trimmed by 5 bases and J by 3 bases, leaving 16 bases between them. Per the germline V gene, CDR1 is LNHNV and CDR2 is YYDKDF (reference sequence). The CDR3 is made up of 15 amino acids. DNA of the CDR3: TGTGCCACCAGCGGGCCGACGGGCGCCCACTATGGCTACACCTTC. Its translation is CATSGPTGAHYGYTF.

The V gene is TRBV12-5, the J gene TRBJ2-7; 7 nucleotides line up with TRBD2. The CDR3 totals 12 residues. Per germline, CDR1 LGHNT and CDR2 FRNRAP. With V trimmed by 6 bases and J by 6 bases, 5 bases remained unmatched. The CDR3 region has the DNA TGTGCTAGTGGGCCGACTAGCTCCGAGCAGTACTTC. Its protein product is CASGPTSSEQYF.

The V gene is TRBV11-3, the J gene TRBJ1-1; weak D call: TRBD1 (5 bases). V gave up 3 bases and J gave up 1 base, with 6 bases separating them. CDR1 is SGHNT, CDR2 YENEEA, per germline. The CDR3 totals 13 residues. This chain's CDR3 is CASSFGQNTEAFF. The CDR3 DNA is TGTGCCAGCAGCTTCGGACAGAACACTGAAGCTTTCTTT.

The CDR3 region is CASSPRQPLLYGYTF. The DNA of the CDR3 is TGTGCCAGCAGCCCGCGACAACCGCTACTCTATGGCTACACCTTC. The chain has TRBV7-9 and TRBJ1-2; D remains ambiguous. The V end lost 5 bases, the J end lost 4 bases, and 17 bases lay between the germline ends. This CDR3 contains 15 residues. Germline loops: CDR1 SEHNR, CDR2 FQNEAQ (reference sequence).

This rearrangement joins TRBV7-9 to TRBJ2-3; 10 nucleotides align to TRBD2. Germline trimming cut 5 bases from V and 2 bases from J; bases unmatched to any gene: 1. This CDR3 spans 14 amino acids. Germline CDR1 SEHNR, CDR2 FQNEAQ (reference sequence). The CDR3 reads CASSSGRATDTQYF. The CDR3 DNA is TGTGCCAGCAGCAGCGGGAGGGCCACAGATACGCAGTATTTT. Full variable domain (missing parts from reference TRBV7-9 and TRBJ2-3): DTGVSQNPRHKITKRGQNVTFRCDPISEHNRLYWYRQTLGQGPEFLTYFQNEAQLEKSRLLSDRFSAERPKGSFSTLEIQRTEQGDSAMYLCASSSGRATDTQYFGPGTRLTVL.

The rearrangement joins TRBV10-3 to TRBJ1-2; tentatively, D is TRBD1 (6 bases). Germline V gene sequence: CDR1 ENHRY, CDR2 SYGVKD. The CDR3 loop spans 13 amino acids. Trimming removed 0 bases from V and 6 bases from J, with 8 bases in between. The CDR3 coding sequence is TGTGCCATCAGTGAGTCACCAGGGGATGGCTACACCTTC. This codes for CAISESPGDGYTF.

The CDR3 loop reads CASSSDGNTEAFF. CDR3 DNA: TGTGCCAGTAGTTCGGACGGAAACACTGAAGCTTTCTTT. V and J are TRBV19 and TRBJ1-1; no firm D call. The germline V gene encodes CDR1 LNHDA and CDR2 SQIVND (reference sequence). The CDR3 is made up of 13 amino acids. V lost 5 bases, J lost 2 bases, and 9 bases lay in between.

This clone turned up a few times. The chain uses TRBV5-1 and TRBJ1-5, with D perhaps matching TRBD1 (5 bases). The germline gives CDR1 SGHRS, CDR2 YFSETQ. CDR3 length: 14 residues. Trimming took off 0 bases at V and 7 bases at J, with 11 bases between the two ends. The CDR3 DNA reads TGCGCCAGCAGCTTGGGAGGGACCGGGCAGCCCCAGCATTTT. Protein product: CASSLGGTGQPQHF.

The gene calls are TRBV5-1 and TRBJ1-1; D may be TRBD1 (6 bases). Germline V CDR1 and CDR2: SGHRS, YFSETQ. The CDR3 has 14 amino acids. V lost 0 bases to trimming and J lost 11 bases, with 17 bases between them. The DNA for the CDR3 is TGCGCCAGCAGCTTGGATGTGGACAGCGCACGGGCTTTCTTT. Its protein product is CASSLDVDSARAFF.

This clone was detected once. V gene TRBV30 combines with J gene TRBJ1-2; 7 bases line up with TRBD1. V trimming: 4 bases; J trimming: 8 bases; junction bases outside the gene matches: 7. Germline V gene lookup returns CDR1 GTSNPN and CDR2 SVGIG (reference sequence). The CDR3 length is 12 residues. Written as DNA, the CDR3 is TGTGCCTGGACGACAGGGATTGTAGGCTACACCTTC. Residues: CAWTTGIVGYTF. The full variable domain, with the rest looked up from reference TRBV30 and TRBJ1-2, is SQTIHQWPATLVQPVGSPLSLECTVEGTSNPNLYWYRQAAGRGLQLLFYSVGIGQISSEVPQNLSASRPQDRQFILSSKKLLLSDSGFYLCAWTTGIVGYTFGSGTRLTVV.

The chain links TRBV27 to TRBJ2-7; D gene unclear. The CDR3 is made up of 12 amino acids. Trimming took off 8 bases at V and 4 bases at J, with 12 bases between the two ends. CDR1 and CDR2 (germline): MNHEY, SMNVEV (reference sequence). The CDR3 loop is CASGTGWYEQYF. For the CDR3, the DNA is TGTGCCAGCGGAACGGGTTGGTACGAGCAGTACTTC.

This rearrangement joins TRBV6-2 or TRBV6-3 to TRBJ2-3; 9 nucleotides match TRBD2. Germline V gene data show CDR1 as MNHEY and CDR2 as SVGEGT. Germline trimming cut 2 bases from V and 6 bases from J; bases unmatched to any gene: 6. CDR3 length: 15 residues. CDR3 sequence reads: CASSYMRGGHDTQYF. For the CDR3, the DNA is TGTGCCAGCAGTTACATGCGGGGGGGCCACGATACGCAGTATTTT.

V is TRBV2 and J is TRBJ1-3, with D perhaps TRBD1 (6 bases). V lost 5 bases to trimming and J lost 0 bases, with 14 bases between them. Looked up from germline, CDR1 is SNHLY and CDR2 is FYNNEI. The CDR3 length is 16 residues. The CDR3 is CASSFETGYSGNTIYF. DNA of the CDR3: TGTGCCAGCAGTTTCGAAACAGGGTACTCTGGAAACACCATATATTTT.